The 25 T cell receptor beta chains listed next were all sequenced from one sample in a study of cytomegalovirus exposure and HLA in healthy donors. The PCR made use of 60 Vbeta and 13 Jbeta primers. Libraries were prepared by immunoSEQ multiplex PCR; TCRdb keeps only in-frame clonotypes and omits some of them. Among 120,000 or so clones listed, roughly 82% were seen once. Sequenced sample: PBMCs. These receptor sequences come from a woman younger than 35 in good health and CMV-seronegative.

The chain joins TRBV6-5 to TRBJ1-1, with D perhaps matching TRBD1 (6 bases). Between the trimmed V and J ends, which lost 5 bases and 6 bases, there was a span of 16 bases. Germline lookup yields CDR1 MNHEY and CDR2 SVGAGI. This CDR3 has 14 residues. CDR3 coding DNA: TGTGCCAGCAGTATAGTAATACAGGGCGCTGAAGCTTTCTTT. Translated, it gives CASSIVIQGAEAFF.

The chain recombines TRBV18 with TRBJ1-2, with 10 bases lining up with TRBD1. V lost 4 bases and J lost 6; bases outside the gene matches: 2. CDR3 length: 13 amino acids. Germline CDR1 and CDR2: KGHSH and LQKENI. The chain's CDR3 is CASSLGTGDGYTF. In DNA, the CDR3 is TGTGCCAGCTCACTAGGGACAGGGGATGGCTACACCTTC.

The V call is TRBV7-2, the J call TRBJ1-1, with D possibly being TRBD1 (5 bases). Germline values: CDR1 SGHTA, CDR2 FQGNSA. V lost 3 bases to trimming and J lost 2 bases, with 19 bases between them. The length of the CDR3 is 17 residues. The CDR3 DNA reads as TGTGCCAGCAGCTTGGGTTGGGGGTTGGGAGGAAACACTGAAGCTTTCTTT. This gives the protein CASSLGWGLGGNTEAFF.

The rearrangement joins TRBV7-2 to TRBJ2-2, with TRBD2 identical over 9 bases. CDR1 is SGHTA and CDR2 is FQGNSA in the germline V gene. This CDR3 has 16 amino acids. Germline trimming cut 5 bases from V and 3 bases from J; bases unmatched to any gene: 7. Here the CDR3 reads CASSRVAGVYTGELFF. In DNA, the CDR3 is TGTGCCAGCAGCCGGGTAGCGGGGGTGTACACCGGGGAGCTGTTTTTT. Looking up the rest from reference TRBV7-2 and TRBJ2-2 gives the full variable domain: GAGVSQSPSNKVTEKGKDVELRCDPISGHTALYWYRQSLGQGLEFLIYFQGNSAPDKSGLPSDRFSAERTGGSVSTLTIQRTQQEDSAVYLCASSRVAGVYTGELFFGEGSRLTVL.

The rearrangement links TRBV2 to TRBJ2-5; TRBD2 matches 7 bases. V was pared by 6 bases and J by 5 bases, with 18 bases of the junction left unmatched. Germline V gene data show CDR1 as SNHLY and CDR2 as FYNNEI. This CDR3 has 17 amino acids. The DNA of the CDR3 is TGTGCCAGCAGCCCCCTTGTGATGGGGGGGTTCCAGGAGACCCAGTACTTC. Amino acids: CASSPLVMGGFQETQYF.

The chain couples TRBV7-9 to TRBJ2-5; TRBD1 is a possible D gene (5 bases). Trimming pared 5 bases from V and 2 bases from J, leaving 12 bases between. The CDR3 is made up of 14 amino acids. CDR1 and CDR2 (germline): SEHNR, FQNEAQ (reference sequence). CDR3 bases: TGTGCCAGCAGCATACCGACAGCACAAGAGACCCAGTACTTC. This codes for CASSIPTAQETQYF.

V gene TRBV5-4 combines with J gene TRBJ2-1; 12 bases fit TRBD2. The CDR3 extends over 16 amino acids. V lost 0 bases, J lost 2 bases, and 0 bases stayed unmatched. In germline, CDR1 is SGHNT, CDR2 YYREEE (reference sequence). CDR3 nucleotide sequence: TGTGCCAGCAGCTTGGGACTAGCGGGGGCCTACAATGAGCAGTTCTTC. Translated: CASSLGLAGAYNEQFF. The variable domain in full, with the rest retrieved from reference TRBV5-4 and TRBJ2-1, is ETGVTQSPTHLIKTRGQQVTLRCSSQSGHNTVSWYQQALGQGPQFIFQYYREEENGRGNFPPRFSGLQFPNYSSELNVNALELDDSALYLCASSLGLAGAYNEQFFGPGTRLTVL.

The chain uses TRBV5-8 and TRBJ1-5, with 7 bases lining up with TRBD1. CDR1 is SGHTS, CDR2 YDEGEE, per germline. The CDR3 spans 15 residues. Trimming cost V 2 bases and J 6 bases; bases outside gene matches: 8. In DNA form, the CDR3 reads TGTGCCAGCAGCTTACAGGGGTATTCGGTTCAGCCCCAGCATTTT. This gives the protein CASSLQGYSVQPQHF.

The sample holds a few counts of this clone. The chain employs TRBV11-1 and TRBJ1-5, with D tentatively TRBD1 (6 bases). The CDR3 is 15 amino acids. The ends were cut back, 5 bases at V and 7 bases at J, with 18 bases in the middle. Germline values: CDR1 SGHAT, CDR2 FQDESV (reference sequence). CDR3 residues: CASSTSTGFGQPQHF. Written as DNA, the CDR3 is TGTGCCAGCAGCACCTCGACAGGCTTCGGGCAGCCCCAGCATTTT. Drawing the rest from reference TRBV11-1 and TRBJ1-5, the complete variable domain is EAEVAQSPRYKITEKSQAVAFWCDPISGHATLYWYRQILGQGPELLVQFQDESVVDDSQLPKDRFSAERLKGVDSTLKIQPAELGDSAMYLCASSTSTGFGQPQHFGDGTRLSIL.

CDR3 sequence reads: CASPIDRGRHQTGELFF. DNA for the CDR3: TGCGCCAGCCCGATCGACAGGGGACGCCATCAAACCGGGGAGCTGTTTTTT. The chain couples TRBV10-1 to TRBJ2-2, with 8 bases identical to TRBD1. CDR3 length equals 17 residues. Germline V lookup: CDR1 WNHNN, CDR2 SYGVQD (reference sequence). With 8 bases clipped from V and 5 bases from J, the junction kept 16 bases outside the gene matches.

The V call is TRBV18, the J call TRBJ1-5; 10 bases map to TRBD1. V trimming: 4 bases; J trimming: 0 bases; junction bases outside the gene matches: 12. Germline-derived CDR1 and CDR2 are KGHSH and LQKENI. This CDR3 is 19 amino acids long. CDR3 sequence reads: CASSLRPGQGNYSNQPQHF. The CDR3 DNA sequence: TGTGCCAGCTCACTACGTCCGGGACAGGGGAACTATAGCAATCAGCCCCAGCATTTT. Full variable domain (rest looked up from reference TRBV18 and TRBJ1-5): NAGVMQNPRHLVRRRGQEARLRCSPMKGHSHVYWYRQLPEEGLKFMVYLQKENIIDESGMPKERFSAEFPKEGPSILRIQQVVRGDSAAYFCASSLRPGQGNYSNQPQHFGDGTRLSIL.

The chain has TRBV5-1 and TRBJ1-1; 8 nucleotides agree with TRBD1. Germline loops: CDR1 SGHRS, CDR2 YFSETQ. Trimming cost V 0 bases and J 5 bases; bases outside gene matches: 6. CDR3 length: 15 amino acids. DNA of the CDR3: TGCGCCAGCAGCTTGGACAGGGGGGGATCGACTGAAGCTTTCTTT. Translated: CASSLDRGGSTEAFF.

The chain employs TRBV5-1 and TRBJ2-5; tentative D call: TRBD2 (6 bases). Looked up from germline, CDR1 is SGHRS and CDR2 is YFSETQ. V lost 4 bases and J 2 bases, leaving 9 bases between the germline ends. The CDR3 loop spans 13 amino acids. CDR3 DNA sequence: TGCGCCAGCAGCACGGGAGCTCAAGAGACCCAGTACTTC. Protein product: CASSTGAQETQYF.

This clone was picked up one time. The rearrangement uses TRBV6-1 and TRBJ2-1, with 10 bases that match TRBD2. J was trimmed by 9 bases and V by 5 bases; bases with no gene match: 7. The CDR3 extends over 14 amino acids. Germline V CDR1 and CDR2: MNHNS, SASEGT. In DNA, the CDR3 is TGTGCCAGCAGTTATCTAGCGGGAGTTGCTGAGCAGTTCTTC. Translating it yields CASSYLAGVAEQFF.

This sequence joins TRBV21-1 and TRBJ1-5. TRBV21-1 is classified as a pseudogene. The CDR3 sequence is 15 residues long. For the CDR3, the DNA is TGTGCCAACGGGGGGCGGTCCTATAGCAATCAGCCCCAGCATTTT. Protein sequence: CANGGRSYSNQPQHF.

The rearrangement joins TRBV7-2 to TRBJ1-5, with D uncertain. Germline lookup yields CDR1 SGHTA and CDR2 FQGNSA. The CDR3 spans 13 residues. V was cut by 6 bases and J by 0 bases, with 6 bases left in between. CDR3 region: CASRTGSNQPQHF. CDR3 DNA: TGTGCCAGCAGGACGGGTAGCAATCAGCCCCAGCATTTT. The full variable domain, with the rest looked up from reference TRBV7-2 and TRBJ1-5, is GAGVSQSPSNKVTEKGKDVELRCDPISGHTALYWYRQSLGQGLEFLIYFQGNSAPDKSGLPSDRFSAERTGGSVSTLTIQRTQQEDSAVYLCASRTGSNQPQHFGDGTRLSIL.

CDR3 amino acids: CASTWTGGSVTGELFF. Written as DNA, the CDR3 is TGTGCCAGCACATGGACAGGGGGGTCTGTAACCGGGGAGCTGTTTTTT. The chain has TRBV27 and TRBJ2-2; 10 positions match TRBD1. V trimming: 7 bases; J trimming: 5 bases; junction bases outside the gene matches: 10. CDR1 MNHEY and CDR2 SMNVEV come from the germline V gene (reference sequence). The CDR3 runs 16 residues.

This clone came up once. The genes are TRBV11-2 and TRBJ1-6; 10 nucleotides align to TRBD1. The length of the CDR3 is 16 residues. Germline assignment: CDR1 SGHAT and CDR2 FQNNGV. V dropped 3 bases and J dropped 6; count of bases not matched to a gene: 5. The CDR3 sequence: CASSFRRTGGNSPLHF. CDR3 DNA sequence: TGTGCCAGCAGCTTTAGGCGGACAGGGGGTAATTCACCCCTCCACTTT.

This chain links TRBV2 with TRBJ2-6, with TRBD1 matching 8 bases. CDR1 and CDR2 (germline): SNHLY, FYNNEI. CDR3 length: 18 amino acids. V lost 6 bases, J lost 2 bases, and 12 bases stayed unmatched. CDR3 amino acids: CASRTPGGAMTGANVLTF. For the CDR3, the DNA is TGTGCCAGCAGGACCCCAGGGGGCGCAATGACTGGGGCCAACGTCCTGACTTTC.

This clone showed up just once. The rearrangement links TRBV18 to TRBJ1-4, with a tentative D call TRBD1 (5 bases). Per the germline V gene, CDR1 is KGHSH and CDR2 is LQKENI. The CDR3 has 13 amino acids. V lost 4 bases to trimming and J lost 3 bases, with 6 bases between them. Here the CDR3 reads CASSRGANEKLFF. Written as DNA, the CDR3 is TGTGCCAGCTCACGGGGGGCTAATGAAAAACTGTTTTTT.

The chain employs TRBV19 and TRBJ1-5; no reliable D call. V was cut by 2 bases and J by 6 bases, with 11 bases left in between. The CDR3 runs to 14 residues. Germline CDR1 LNHDA, CDR2 SQIVND (reference sequence). This chain's CDR3 is CASSIRQGPQPQHF. CDR3 bases: TGTGCCAGTAGTATAAGACAAGGTCCTCAGCCCCAGCATTTT.

CDR3 bases: TGTGCCAGCAGCCCAGAACAGGGACAGAGCTTCAATGGCTACACCTTC. It specifies CASSPEQGQSFNGYTF. This rearrangement joins TRBV9 to TRBJ1-2; 7 bases agree with TRBD1. The V gene end was trimmed by 4 bases and the J gene end by 6 bases; junction bases not matched to a gene: 15. Per the germline V gene, CDR1 is SGDLS and CDR2 is YYNGEE. The CDR3 consists of 16 residues. The full variable domain, its missing parts supplied by reference TRBV9 and TRBJ1-2, is DSGVTQTPKHLITATGQRVTLRCSPRSGDLSVYWYQQSLDQGLQFLIQYYNGEERAKGNILERFSAQQFPDLHSELNLSSLELGDSALYFCASSPEQGQSFNGYTFGSGTRLTVV.

Points on this clone: One end of the junction fails to match germline, which may point to a read error. The chain uses TRBV13 and TRBJ2-4; D is perhaps TRBD1 (6 bases). CDR3 length equals 20 residues. Germline CDR1 is PRHDT and CDR2 is FYEKMQ (reference sequence). CDR3 in DNA: TGTGCCAGCAGCTTAAGTAGCGAGTTGAGACCAAACCCGGGGACAAACAGTCAGTACTTC. Translated, it gives CASSLSSELRPNPGTNSQYF.

CDR3 loop: CASSFHRDQYF. The CDR3 nucleotides are TGTGCCAGCAGCTTTCACAGGGACCAGTACTTC. The chain couples TRBV11-2 to TRBJ2-7; a possible D gene is TRBD1 (6 bases). CDR1 is SGHAT, CDR2 FQNNGV, per germline. The CDR3 is 11 amino acids. V lost 3 bases to trimming and J lost 10 bases, with 10 bases between them.

This clone showed up just a few times. The chain is built from TRBV7-9 and TRBJ2-5; the match to TRBD2 covers 14 bases. Germline-derived CDR1 and CDR2 are SEHNR and FQNEAQ (reference sequence). This CDR3 is built from 16 residues. The J segment lost 6 bases and the V segment lost 5 bases, leaving 8 bases of the junction unmatched. DNA for the CDR3: TGTGCCAGCAGCCCCGAGACTAGCGGGGGGGCAAAGACCCAGTACTTC. This codes for CASSPETSGGAKTQYF. The whole variable domain, remainder taken from reference TRBV7-9 and TRBJ2-5, is DTGVSQNPRHKITKRGQNVTFRCDPISEHNRLYWYRQTLGQGPEFLTYFQNEAQLEKSRLLSDRFSAERPKGSFSTLEIQRTEQGDSAMYLCASSPETSGGAKTQYFGPGTRLLVL.